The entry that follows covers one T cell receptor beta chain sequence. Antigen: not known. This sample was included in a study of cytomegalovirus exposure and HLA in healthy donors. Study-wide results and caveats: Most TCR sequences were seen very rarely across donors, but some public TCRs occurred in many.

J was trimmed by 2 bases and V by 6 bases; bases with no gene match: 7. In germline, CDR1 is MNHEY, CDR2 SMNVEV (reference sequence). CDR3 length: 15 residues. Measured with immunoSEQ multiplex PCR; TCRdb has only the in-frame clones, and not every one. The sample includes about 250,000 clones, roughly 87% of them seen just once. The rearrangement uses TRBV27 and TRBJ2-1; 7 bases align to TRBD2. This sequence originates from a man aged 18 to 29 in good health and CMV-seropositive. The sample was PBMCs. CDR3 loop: CASSLSGTTYNEQFF. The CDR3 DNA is TGTGCCAGCAGCCTCTCCGGGACTACCTACAATGAGCAGTTCTTC.